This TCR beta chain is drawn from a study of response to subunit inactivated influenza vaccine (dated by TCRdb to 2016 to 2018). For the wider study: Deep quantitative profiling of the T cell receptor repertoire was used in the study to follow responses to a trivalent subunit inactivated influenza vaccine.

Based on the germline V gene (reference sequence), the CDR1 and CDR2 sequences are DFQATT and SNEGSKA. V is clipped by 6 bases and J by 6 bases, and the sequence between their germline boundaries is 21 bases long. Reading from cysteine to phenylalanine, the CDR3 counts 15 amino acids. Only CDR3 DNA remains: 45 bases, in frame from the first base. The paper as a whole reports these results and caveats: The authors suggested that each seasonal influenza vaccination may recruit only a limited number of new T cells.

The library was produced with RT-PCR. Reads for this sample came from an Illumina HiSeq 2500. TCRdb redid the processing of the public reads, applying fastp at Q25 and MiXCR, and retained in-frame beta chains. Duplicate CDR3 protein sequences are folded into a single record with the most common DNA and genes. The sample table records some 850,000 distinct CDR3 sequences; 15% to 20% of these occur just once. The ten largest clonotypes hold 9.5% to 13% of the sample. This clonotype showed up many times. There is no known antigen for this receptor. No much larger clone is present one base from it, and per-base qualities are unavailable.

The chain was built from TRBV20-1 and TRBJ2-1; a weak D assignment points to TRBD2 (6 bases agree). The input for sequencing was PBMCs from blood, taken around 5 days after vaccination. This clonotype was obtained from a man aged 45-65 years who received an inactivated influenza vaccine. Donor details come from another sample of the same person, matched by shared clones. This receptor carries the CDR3 CSAPPPRVEGNEQFF. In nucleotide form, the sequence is TGCAGTGCCCCCCCCCCAAGGGTGGAGGGCAATGAGCAGTTCTTC.